The present TCR beta chain was sequenced within a study of regulatory T cells in long-lasting Graves disease. Study-level background: Over-5-year antithyroid drug use with positive TSH receptor antibodies defined persistent Graves' disease in the study. Overall study findings and caveats: Repertoires from persistent disease leaned toward TRBV28, TRBJ1-2 and TRBJ2-5.

This CDR3 has 12 residues. Germline lookup yields CDR1 SQVTM and CDR2 ANQGSEA. Time point: persistent/refractory GD, antithyroid drugs over 5 years with positive TRAb. The TCR library was made from RNA extracted from PBMCs. This clonotype was recorded a few times. Its specificity is unknown. One junction end disagrees with the germline gene, perhaps due to a read error. Library construction for TCR beta used iRepertoire HTBI primers and Arm-PCR of CDR3 regions. TCRdb reanalysed the multiplex PCR reads using MiXCR and keeps one entry per CDR3 protein. In the table there are fewer than 550,000 distinct CDR3 sequences, roughly 21% of which are singletons.

V is TRBV29-1 and J is TRBJ2-7; a weak D match, TRBD2 (5 bases). The TCR originated in a female donor with Graves disease. Sequenced here: peripheral blood mononuclear cells (PBMCs), sampled when the disease was refractory, from a patient treated with antithyroid drugs. Here the CDR3 reads CSVGGQPYEQHF. The CDR3 DNA reads TGCAGCGTTGGCGGGCAGCCCTACGAGCAGCACTTC.